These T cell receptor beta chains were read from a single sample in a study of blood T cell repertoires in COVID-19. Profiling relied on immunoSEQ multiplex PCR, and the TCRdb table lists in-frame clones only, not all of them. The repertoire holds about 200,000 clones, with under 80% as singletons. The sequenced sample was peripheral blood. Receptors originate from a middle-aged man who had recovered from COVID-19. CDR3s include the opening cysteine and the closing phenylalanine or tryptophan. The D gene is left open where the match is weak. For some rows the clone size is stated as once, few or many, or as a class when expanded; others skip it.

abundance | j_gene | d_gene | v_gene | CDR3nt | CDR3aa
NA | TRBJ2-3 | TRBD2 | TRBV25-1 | TGTGCCACCAGCGGGAGCCCAGATACGCAGTATTTT | CATSGSPDTQYF
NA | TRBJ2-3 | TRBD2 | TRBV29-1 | TGCAGCGTTGAAGGGGGAGCGGGAGGGCCAGATACGCAGTATTTT | CSVEGGAGGPDTQYF
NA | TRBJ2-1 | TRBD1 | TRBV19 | TGTGCCAGTAGTATCGACAGGGGGCGACACAATGAGCAGTTCTTC | CASSIDRGRHNEQFF
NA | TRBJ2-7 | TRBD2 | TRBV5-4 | TGTGCCAGCAGCTCGGGGGGGGCAGGGGCCGAGCAGTACTTC | CASSSGGAGAEQYF
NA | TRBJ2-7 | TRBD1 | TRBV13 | TGTGCCAGCAGTTGGGACAGGGAACTACGCGAGCAGTACTTC | CASSWDRELREQYF
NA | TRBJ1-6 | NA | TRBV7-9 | TGTGCCAGCAGCTTAGAACAGACCAATTCACCCCTCCACTTT | CASSLEQTNSPLHF
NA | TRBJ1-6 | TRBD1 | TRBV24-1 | TGTGCCACCAGTGATTTGCAGTGGTCGTTCGGGACAGGGAATTCACCCCTCCACTTT | CATSDLQWSFGTGNSPLHF
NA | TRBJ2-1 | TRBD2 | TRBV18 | TGTGCCAGCTCACCGGGGAGAGGGAGGGCCACTGAGCAGTTCTTC | CASSPGRGRATEQFF
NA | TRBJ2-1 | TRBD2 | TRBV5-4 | TGTGCCAGCAGCCAGGGACTAGCGGTCTCCTACAATGAGCAGTTCTTC | CASSQGLAVSYNEQFF
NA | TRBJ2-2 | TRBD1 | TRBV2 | TGTGCCATCCAAGCGGCAGGGGGCAGGCGCGGGGAGCTGTTTTTT | CAIQAAGGRRGELFF
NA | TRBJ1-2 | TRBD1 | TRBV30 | TGTGCCTGGAGCGTACTACCACAGGGGGCTGGGGGCTACACCTTC | CAWSVLPQGAGGYTF
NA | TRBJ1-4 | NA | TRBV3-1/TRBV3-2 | TGTGCCAGCAGCCAAGAGCTTGGGGAAGGAGGTGAAAAACTGTTTTTT | CASSQELGEGGEKLFF
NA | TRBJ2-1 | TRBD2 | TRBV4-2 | TGTGCCAGCAGCCAAGATCCCGTCATCGGACTAGCGGGAGACAATGAGCAGTTCTTC | CASSQDPVIGLAGDNEQFF
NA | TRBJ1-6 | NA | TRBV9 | TGTGCCAGCAGCTCCCCAGGTTCACCCCTCCACTTT | CASSSPGSPLHF
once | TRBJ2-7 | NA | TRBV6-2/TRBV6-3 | TGTGCCAGCAGTTACTCGATACTATACGAGCAGTACTTC | CASSYSILYEQYF
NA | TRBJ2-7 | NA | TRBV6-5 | TGTGCCAGCAGTTACCGGACAGACCCCTACGAGCAGTACTTC | CASSYRTDPYEQYF
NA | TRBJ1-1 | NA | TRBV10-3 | TGTGCCATCAGTGAGATGAGGGACACTGAAGCTTTCTTT | CAISEMRDTEAFF
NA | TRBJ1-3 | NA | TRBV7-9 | TGTGCCAGCAGCTTAGGGTTACCAGGGTTAGGTGGAAACACCATATATTTT | CASSLGLPGLGGNTIYF
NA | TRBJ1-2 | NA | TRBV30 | TGTGCCTGGGGAACCCAGGGGTTAGGGACTGGCTACACCTTC | CAWGTQGLGTGYTF
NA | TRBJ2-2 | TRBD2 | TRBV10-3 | TGTGCCATCAGTGAGTCGGGCGGGAGTCCAACCGGGGAGCTGTTTTTT | CAISESGGSPTGELFF
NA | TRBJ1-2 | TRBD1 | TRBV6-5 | TGTGCCAGCAGTCCGGACAGGTGGAACTATGGCTACACCTTC | CASSPDRWNYGYTF
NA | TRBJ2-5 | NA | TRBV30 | TGTGCCTGGAGTGTATCGGCGGCCCCTAGGGAGACCCAGTACTTC | CAWSVSAAPRETQYF
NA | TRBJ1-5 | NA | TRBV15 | TGTGCCACCAGCAGAGGGCAGTATAGCAATCAGCCCCAGCATTTT | CATSRGQYSNQPQHF
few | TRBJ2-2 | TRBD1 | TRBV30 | TGTGCCTGGATCAGCCGGGACAGAGGGTCTCGTGCAGGCACCGGGGAGCTGTTTTTT | CAWISRDRGSRAGTGELFF
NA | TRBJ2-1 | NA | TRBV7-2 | TGTGCCAGCAGTTACCTGGATCCGGCGGATGAGCAGTTCTTC | CASSYLDPADEQFF
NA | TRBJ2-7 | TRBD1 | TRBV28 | TGTGCCAGCACCTCGACAGGGGGCATCTCCTACGAGCAGTACTTC | CASTSTGGISYEQYF
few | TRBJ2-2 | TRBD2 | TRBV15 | TGTGCCACCAGCAGAGGGGGACTAGCGGGAGCCGGGGAGCTGTTTTTT | CATSRGGLAGAGELFF
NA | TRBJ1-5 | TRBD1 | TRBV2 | TGTGCCAGCAGGCTGGACAGGGGCAATCAGCCCCAGCATTTT | CASRLDRGNQPQHF
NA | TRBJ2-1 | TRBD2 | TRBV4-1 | TGCGCCAGCAGCCAAGAATCCACGCGGGACTACAGTGAGCAGTTCTTC | CASSQESTRDYSEQFF
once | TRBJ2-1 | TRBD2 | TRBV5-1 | TGCGCCAGCAGCTCAAGGACTAGCGAAGGTGAGCAGTTCTTC | CASSSRTSEGEQFF
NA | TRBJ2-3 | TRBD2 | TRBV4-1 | TGCGCCAGCAGCCACAATGTCCCTAGCGGGTCAGATACGCAGTATTTT | CASSHNVPSGSDTQYF
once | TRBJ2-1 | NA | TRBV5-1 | TGCGCCAGCAGCCACGAGGATTTGACCGATGAGCAGTTCTTC | CASSHEDLTDEQFF
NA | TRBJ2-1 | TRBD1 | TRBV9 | TGTGCCAGCACCAGGACAGGGGGAAGCTCCTACAATGAGCAGTTCTTC | CASTRTGGSSYNEQFF
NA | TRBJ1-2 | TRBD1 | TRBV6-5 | TGTGCCAGCACCCCGGACAGGGGCTATGGCTACACCTTC | CASTPDRGYGYTF
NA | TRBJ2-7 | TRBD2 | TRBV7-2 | TGTGCCAGCAGCCCCGGTGGTAGCGGGAGGTACGAGCAGTACTTC | CASSPGGSGRYEQYF
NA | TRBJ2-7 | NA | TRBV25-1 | TGTGCCAGCAGTCCGGCAGGTACCTACGAGCAGTACTTC | CASSPAGTYEQYF
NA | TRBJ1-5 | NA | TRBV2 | TGTGCCAGCAGGAACGGGGTACTAGTTAATCAGCCCCAGCATTTT | CASRNGVLVNQPQHF
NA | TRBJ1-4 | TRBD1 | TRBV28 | TGTGCCAGCAGTAGTCCCGGGACAGGGTATCGGGATGAAAAACTGTTTTTT | CASSSPGTGYRDEKLFF
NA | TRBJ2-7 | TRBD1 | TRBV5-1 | TGCGCCAGCAGCTCCCTCGGAACAGGGGGGATCGAGCAGTACTTC | CASSSLGTGGIEQYF
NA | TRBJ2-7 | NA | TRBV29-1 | TGCAGCGCCAACGACAGGAGCTACGAGCAGTACTTC | CSANDRSYEQYF
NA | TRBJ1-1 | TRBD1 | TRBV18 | TGTGCCAGCTCACCCACACAGGGGGCGAACACTGAAGCTTTCTTT | CASSPTQGANTEAFF
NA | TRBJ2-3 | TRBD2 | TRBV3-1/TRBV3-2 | TGTGCCAGCAGCCAAGTTGCTAGCGGGGGGGATACGCAGTATTTT | CASSQVASGGDTQYF
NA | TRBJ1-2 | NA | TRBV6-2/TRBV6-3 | TGTGCCAGCAGTCACAGCCCTAACAGGGACTATGGCTACACCTTC | CASSHSPNRDYGYTF
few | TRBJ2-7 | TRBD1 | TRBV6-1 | TGTGCCAGCAGTGACGGGACAGCTTACGAGCAGTACTTC | CASSDGTAYEQYF